This entry concerns a single TCR beta chain. There is no known antigen for this receptor. Base qualities are not at hand, and no much larger clone is one base apart. TCRbeta CDR3 regions were amplified from genomic DNA by means of the immunoSEQ Assay, a bias-controlled multiplex PCR. The paper's processing steps were these. The number of nucleated cells in each sample was estimated by amplification of reference gene primers within the assay. Sequence reads were collapsed and filtered to measure the absolute abundance of every unique TCRbeta CDR3 rearrangement. Productive Simpson clonality was computed per sample as the square root of Simpson's diversity index over productive rearrangements. TCRdb mirrors the immuneACCESS table, restricted to in-frame sequences. Some clones are absent from its copies; in checked studies, under half trace to an unresolved V gene, and the reason for the others is unknown. V and J calls plus clone size are reproduced from that table; the DNA served to infer D and trimming. This sample is represented by a few hundred thousand clones; 70% to 85% of them were singletons. The ten largest clones add up to 1.4% of the sample.

A second Seattle source provided samples from volunteer blood donors who had recovered from COVID-19. The collaborating institutions used their own protocols to collect whole blood in K2EDTA tubes. Collaborator samples were shipped for TCRbeta analysis as frozen whole blood, isolated PBMCs, or DNA extracted from either sample type. Trimming removed 6 bases from V and 2 bases from J; the gene matches leave 2 bases unexplained. CDR1 KGHDR and CDR2 SFDVKD were looked up in the germline V gene. The CDR3 covers 14 residues, taking in both the cysteine and the phenylalanine. The retained sequence is limited to the CDR3, 42 bases, with the frame set at the first base. The entry originates in a study of blood T cell repertoires in COVID-19 (dated by TCRdb to the early 2020s). Regarding the complete study: Collaborator samples came from the United States, Italy and Spain and covered acute and convalescent phases of COVID-19. Deeply sampled blood TCRbeta repertoires from subjects exposed to, actively infected with, or recovered from COVID-19 were included in the dataset. The prospective study material was composed of cDNA or gDNA derived from T cells, B-cell-depleted T cells, or PBMCs. Nearly every sample came with metadata listing a de-identified subject ID, COVID-19 status, age in years and sex. Samples came from the ongoing ImmuneRACE study (first 160 participants) plus 1,254 subjects from 6 global collaborators. Where available, HLA class I and class II types were obtained from metadata supplied by the sample provider rather than from assay-based typing. The repertoires were made available in a free public database intended to serve as a resource for research on the immune response to SARS-CoV-2.

General conclusions and limits of the study: Clinical and demographic metadata were provided uncurated, with the amount varying by source and participant.

The sequenced material came from peripheral blood. This clonotype was sampled from a woman between 40 and 50 years old who had recovered from COVID-19. The chain uses TRBV24-1 and TRBJ1-5; 8 central bases correspond to TRBD1. The CDR3 loop reads CATSPGGGNQPQHF. The DNA sequence is TGTGCCACCAGTCCAGGGGGCGGCAATCAGCCCCAGCATTTT.